This TCR beta chain was identified during a study of human T cells and chemical hapten exposure. Across the whole study: The use of 2% DPC on 2 cm by 2 cm of upper inner arm skin constituted sensitization. Study-level points and caveats: PT1 expanded TCR counts and patch test score were linked, and their correlation was positive.

Deletions cut 1 base from V and 6 bases from J, with 9 bases between. CDR3 length: 13 amino acids. In regard to this clonotype: What it binds is unknown.

TCRdb redid the calling of the RACE reads with MiXCR, one entry per CDR3 protein. The sample lists under 300,000 distinct CDR3 sequences; 8.6% were seen once. Sample time point: pre-sensitization, week 0. Treatment of the sample: therapeutic diphenylcyclopropenone sensitization with weekly scalp DPC. Each patch test followed a blood draw. The receptor's source is a woman between 40 and 50 years old with alopecia areata. Some clones in this sample may be carry-over from other donors' samples. The sample in question was whole blood, obtained in connection with sensitization to the hapten diphenylcyclopropenone (DPC). The chain couples TRBV12-3 or TRBV12-4 to TRBJ1-1; the D is unclear. CDR3 region: CASSLETWAEAFF. The CDR3 region has the DNA TGTGCCAGCAGTTTAGAGACGTGGGCTGAAGCTTTCTTT.